This TCR beta chain derives from a study of graft-versus-host responses after intestinal transplantation. About the study: Recipients across the board were started on anti-thymocyte globulin induction, then kept on tacrolimus and steroids for about 3 years.

The table lists this clone with a few counts. Repertoires were generated with immunoSEQ multiplex PCR, while TCRdb's copy carries only in-frame clones and drops some. Of roughly 4,700 clones in the sample, over 25% were seen once. V was trimmed by 5 bases and J by 3 bases, leaving 14 bases between them. CDR1 is SGHAT, CDR2 FQNNGV, per germline. The CDR3 runs 14 residues. Labeling with CFSE marked about 200,000 responder cells, which were plated with about 200,000 irradiated, violet-dye-labeled stimulator cells. This chain uses TRBV11-2 with TRBJ2-7; D ambiguous. The sample was alloreactive CD8+ T cells from a mixed lymphocyte reaction culture, taken before intestinal transplant. The sample's subset: CFSE-low proliferating T cells sorted from roughly 6-day pre-transplant mixed lymphocyte reaction (GvH or HvG direction). The clonotype comes from a human patient who received an intestinal transplant. The CDR3 sequence is CASSPPDKYYEQYF. CDR3 in DNA: TGTGCCAGCAGCCCGCCCGACAAGTACTACGAGCAGTACTTC.